This entry concerns a single T cell receptor (beta chain). The antigen is unknown. This record belongs to a study of cytomegalovirus exposure and HLA in healthy donors. About the study: Caucasian-associated ancestry cluster membership applied to around 76% of nearly 400 genotyped donors.

Deletions cut 7 bases from V and 7 bases from J, with 16 bases between. The CDR3 covers 12 residues. Germline CDR1 SQVTM, CDR2 ANQGSEA. With 60 Vbeta and 13 Jbeta primers, the PCR was carried out. The method was immunoSEQ multiplex PCR; TCRdb's version includes in-frame clones alone and lacks a portion of them. Among about 180,000 clones listed, more than 60% were seen once. Study outcomes and limitations: Per a later analysis, fewer than 20,000 TCR beta sequences showed association with HLA alleles at 0.05 false discovery rate. Indistinguishable V segments, including TRBV6-2 and TRBV6-3, were excluded.

Sequencing was carried out using PBMCs. This chain uses TRBV29-1 with TRBJ1-1, with D possibly matching TRBD1 (5 bases). This TCR derives from a woman aged 25 to 39 in good health and CMV-seropositive. This CDR3 is CSGGRDRGEAFF. The CDR3 DNA is TGCAGCGGGGGAAGGGATAGGGGTGAAGCTTTCTTT.